This T cell receptor beta chain was sequenced in a study of blood T cell repertoires in COVID-19. Assay: immunoSEQ multiplex PCR; the TCRdb copy retains only in-frame clones and omits some. The data contain hundreds of thousands of clones, roughly nine tenths of them seen just once; the ten biggest clones take up roughly 1%. This CDR3 contains 13 residues. With 6 bases clipped from V and 6 bases from J, the junction kept 3 bases outside the gene matches. Sequencing was done on a sample of PBMCs or T cells enriched from blood (not recorded which). The chain carries TRBV12-3 or TRBV12-4 and TRBJ2-1; 9 nucleotides agree with TRBD2. The receptor was derived from a young man who had recovered from COVID-19. CDR3 nucleotide sequence: TGTGCCAGCAGGGCTAGCGGGGTCAATGAGCAGTTCTTC. Residues: CASRASGVNEQFF.